The present entry profiles one T cell receptor beta chain with its context. No antigen is known for it. The trim removed 0 bases at V and 7 bases at J, leaving 10 bases unmatched. Germline CDR1 reads DFQATT; CDR2 reads SNEGSKA (reference sequence). The CDR3 consists of 16 residues. This sample stems from a study of blood T cells in healthy people across ages. The study, taken as a whole, reports: Estimates drawn from one million T cells were deemed to understate diversity. With donor CMV status unknown, expanded clonotype changes were possibly confounded.

A second PCR of roughly 7 to 11 cycles used a sample-barcoded 5' primer and a J-beta primer mix. A template-switch adaptor that had 12 random nucleotides put a tag on each cDNA molecule. TCRdb re-called the 5' RACE reads with MiXCR, one entry per CDR3 protein. The table lists roughly 500,000 distinct CDR3 sequences, roughly 29% of them singletons. This chain connects TRBV20-1 to TRBJ2-1; 9 bases are a match to TRBD2. This TCR was recovered from a woman aged 70 to 79 in good health. The specimen was blood. This chain's CDR3 is CSARDGGTSRSNEQFF. CDR3 in DNA: TGCAGTGCTAGAGATGGAGGGACTAGCCGGTCTAATGAGCAGTTCTTC.